This T cell receptor beta chain was observed in a study of vaccination and CD4 T cells after COVID-19. At the level of the study: The study drew post-COVID samples a median roughly 99 days after diagnosis (range 35 to 161).

Treatment meaning: approximately 9-day PBMC culture with coronavirus spike peptide pools or control peptides (ViraFEST assay). Cultured CD4+ T cell DNA underwent sequencing with the Oncomine TCR Beta short-read assay. TCRdb processed the PCR reads anew with MiXCR; each CDR3 protein has one entry. The table shows over 5,000 distinct CDR3 sequences, with over 35% occurring only once. Notes on this clonotype: The antigen remains unidentified. Mismatch with germline at one junction end may stem from a read error.

This CDR3 has 20 amino acids. Looked up from germline, CDR1 is SSHAT and CDR2 is FNYEAQ (reference sequence). Sequenced material: CD4+ T cells from blood, cultured in vitro. The chain carries TRBV7-7 and TRBJ2-3, with 12 bases fitting TRBD2. This sequence was found in a human donor who had recovered from COVID-19. The CDR3: CASIPGQDQLAGGTTDTQYF. In DNA, the CDR3 is TGTGCTAGCATACCGGGACAGGACCAACTAGCGGGGGGAACCACAGATACGCAGTATTTT.